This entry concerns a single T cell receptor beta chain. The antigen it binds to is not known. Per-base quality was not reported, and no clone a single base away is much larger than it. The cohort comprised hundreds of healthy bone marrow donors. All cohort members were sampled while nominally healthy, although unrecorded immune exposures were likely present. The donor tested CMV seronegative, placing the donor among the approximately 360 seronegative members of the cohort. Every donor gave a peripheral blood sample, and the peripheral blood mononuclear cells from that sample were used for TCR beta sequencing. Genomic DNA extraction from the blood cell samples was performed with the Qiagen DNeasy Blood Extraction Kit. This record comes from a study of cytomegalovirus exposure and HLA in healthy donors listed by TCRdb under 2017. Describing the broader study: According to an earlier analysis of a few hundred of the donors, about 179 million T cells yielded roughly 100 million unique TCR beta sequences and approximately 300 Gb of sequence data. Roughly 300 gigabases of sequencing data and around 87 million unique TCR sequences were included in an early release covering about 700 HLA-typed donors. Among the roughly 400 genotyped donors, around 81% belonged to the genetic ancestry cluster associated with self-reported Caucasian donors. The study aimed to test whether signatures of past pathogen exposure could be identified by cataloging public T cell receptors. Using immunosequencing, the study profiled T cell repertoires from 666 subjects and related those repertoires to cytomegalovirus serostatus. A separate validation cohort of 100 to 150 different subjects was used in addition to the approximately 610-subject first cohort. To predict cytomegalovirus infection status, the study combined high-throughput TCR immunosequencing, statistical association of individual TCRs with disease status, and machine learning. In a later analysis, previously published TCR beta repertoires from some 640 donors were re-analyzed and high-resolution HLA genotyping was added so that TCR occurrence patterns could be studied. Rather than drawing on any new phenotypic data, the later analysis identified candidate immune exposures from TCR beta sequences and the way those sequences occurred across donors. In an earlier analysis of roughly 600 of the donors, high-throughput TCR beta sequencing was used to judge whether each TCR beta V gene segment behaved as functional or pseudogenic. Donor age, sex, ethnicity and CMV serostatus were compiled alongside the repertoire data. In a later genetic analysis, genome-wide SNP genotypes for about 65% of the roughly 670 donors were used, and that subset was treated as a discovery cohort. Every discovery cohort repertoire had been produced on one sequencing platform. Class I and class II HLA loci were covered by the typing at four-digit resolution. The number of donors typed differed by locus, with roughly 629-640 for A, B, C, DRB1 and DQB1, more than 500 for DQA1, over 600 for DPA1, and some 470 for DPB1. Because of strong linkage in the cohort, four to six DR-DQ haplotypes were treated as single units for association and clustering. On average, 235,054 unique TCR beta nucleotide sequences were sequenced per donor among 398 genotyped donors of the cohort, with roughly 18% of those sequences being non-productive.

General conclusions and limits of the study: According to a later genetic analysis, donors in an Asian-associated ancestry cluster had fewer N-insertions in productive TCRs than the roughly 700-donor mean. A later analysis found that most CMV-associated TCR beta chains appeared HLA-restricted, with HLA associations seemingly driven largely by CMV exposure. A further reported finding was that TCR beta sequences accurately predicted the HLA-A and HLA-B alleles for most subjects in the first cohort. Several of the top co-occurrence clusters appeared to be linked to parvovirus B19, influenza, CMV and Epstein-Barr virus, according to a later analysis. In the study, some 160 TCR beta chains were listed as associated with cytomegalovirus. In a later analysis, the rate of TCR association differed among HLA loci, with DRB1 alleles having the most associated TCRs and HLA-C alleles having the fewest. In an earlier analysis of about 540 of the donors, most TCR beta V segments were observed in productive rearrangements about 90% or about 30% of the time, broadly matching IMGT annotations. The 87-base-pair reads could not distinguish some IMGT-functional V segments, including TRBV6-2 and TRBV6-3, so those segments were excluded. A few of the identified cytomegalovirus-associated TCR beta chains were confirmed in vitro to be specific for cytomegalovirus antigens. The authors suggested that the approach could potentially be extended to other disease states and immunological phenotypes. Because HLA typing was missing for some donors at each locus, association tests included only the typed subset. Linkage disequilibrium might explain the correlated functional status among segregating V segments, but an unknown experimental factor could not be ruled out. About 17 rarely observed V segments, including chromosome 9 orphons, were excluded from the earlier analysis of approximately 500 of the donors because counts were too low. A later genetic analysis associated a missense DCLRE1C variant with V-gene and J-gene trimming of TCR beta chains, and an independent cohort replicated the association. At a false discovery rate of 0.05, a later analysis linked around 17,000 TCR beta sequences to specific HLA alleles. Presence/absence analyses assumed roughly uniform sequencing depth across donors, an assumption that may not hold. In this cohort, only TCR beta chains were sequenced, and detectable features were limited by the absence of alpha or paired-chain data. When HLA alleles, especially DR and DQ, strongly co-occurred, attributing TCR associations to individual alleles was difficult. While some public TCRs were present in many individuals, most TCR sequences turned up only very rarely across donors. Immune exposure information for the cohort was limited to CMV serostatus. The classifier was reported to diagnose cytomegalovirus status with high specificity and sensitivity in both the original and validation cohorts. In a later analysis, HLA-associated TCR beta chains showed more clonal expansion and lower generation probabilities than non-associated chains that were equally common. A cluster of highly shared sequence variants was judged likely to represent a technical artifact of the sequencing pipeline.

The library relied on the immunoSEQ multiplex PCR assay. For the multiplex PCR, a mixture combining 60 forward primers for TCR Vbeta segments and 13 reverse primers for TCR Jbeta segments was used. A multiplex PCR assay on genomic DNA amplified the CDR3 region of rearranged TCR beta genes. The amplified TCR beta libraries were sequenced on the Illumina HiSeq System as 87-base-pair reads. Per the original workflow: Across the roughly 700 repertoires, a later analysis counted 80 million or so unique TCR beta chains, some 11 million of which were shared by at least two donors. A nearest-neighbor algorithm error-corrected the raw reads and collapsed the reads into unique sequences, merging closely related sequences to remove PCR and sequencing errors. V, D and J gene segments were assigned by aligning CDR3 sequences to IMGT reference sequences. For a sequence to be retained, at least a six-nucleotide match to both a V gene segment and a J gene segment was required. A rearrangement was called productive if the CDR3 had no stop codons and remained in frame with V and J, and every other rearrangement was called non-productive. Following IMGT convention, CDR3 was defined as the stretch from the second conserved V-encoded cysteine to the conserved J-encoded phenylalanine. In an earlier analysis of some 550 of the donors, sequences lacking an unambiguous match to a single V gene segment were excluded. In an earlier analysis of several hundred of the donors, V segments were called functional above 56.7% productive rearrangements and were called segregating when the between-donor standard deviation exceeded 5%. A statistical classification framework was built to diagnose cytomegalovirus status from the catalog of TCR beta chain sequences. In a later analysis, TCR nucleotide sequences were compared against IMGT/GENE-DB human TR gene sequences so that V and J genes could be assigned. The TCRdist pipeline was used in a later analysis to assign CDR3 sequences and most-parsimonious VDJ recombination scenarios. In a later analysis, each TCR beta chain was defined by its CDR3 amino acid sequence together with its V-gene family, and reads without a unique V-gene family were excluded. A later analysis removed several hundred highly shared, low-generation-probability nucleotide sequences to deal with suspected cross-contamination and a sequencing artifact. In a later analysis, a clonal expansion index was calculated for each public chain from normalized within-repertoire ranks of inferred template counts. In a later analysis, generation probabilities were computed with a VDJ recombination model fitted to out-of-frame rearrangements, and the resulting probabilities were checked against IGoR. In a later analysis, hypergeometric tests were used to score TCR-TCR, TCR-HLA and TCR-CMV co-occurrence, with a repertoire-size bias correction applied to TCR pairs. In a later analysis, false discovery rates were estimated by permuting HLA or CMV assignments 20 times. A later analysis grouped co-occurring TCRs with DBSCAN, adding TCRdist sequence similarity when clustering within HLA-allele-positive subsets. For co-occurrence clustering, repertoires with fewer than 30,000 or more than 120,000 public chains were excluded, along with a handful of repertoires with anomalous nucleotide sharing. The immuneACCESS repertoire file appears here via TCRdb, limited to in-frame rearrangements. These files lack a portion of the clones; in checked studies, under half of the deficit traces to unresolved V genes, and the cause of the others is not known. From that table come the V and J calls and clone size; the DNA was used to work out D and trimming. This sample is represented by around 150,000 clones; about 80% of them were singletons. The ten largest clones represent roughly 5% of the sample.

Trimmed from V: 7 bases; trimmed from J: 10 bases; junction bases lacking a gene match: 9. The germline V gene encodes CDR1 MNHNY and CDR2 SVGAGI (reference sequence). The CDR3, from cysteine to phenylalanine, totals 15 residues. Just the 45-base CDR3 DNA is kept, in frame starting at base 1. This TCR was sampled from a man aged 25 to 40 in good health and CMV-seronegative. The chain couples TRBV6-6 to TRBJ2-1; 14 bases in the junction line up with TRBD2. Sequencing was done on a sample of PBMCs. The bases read TGTGCCAGCACCCTGACTAGCGGGGGGGCCGCAGAGCAGTTCTTC. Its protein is CASTLTSGGAAEQFF.